This note documents a single T cell receptor (beta chain) sequence. As yet, its antigen is unknown. The ends were cut back, 0 bases at V and 0 bases at J, with 9 bases in the middle. The length of the CDR3 is 15 residues. Germline V gene sequence: CDR1 SGHNT, CDR2 YYREEE (reference sequence). This sample was included in a study of STAT5B mutations in CD4+ large granular lymphocyte leukemia. Study-wide points: TRBV06-family usage was enriched in top patient clones (8/27) versus controls (2/35).

Some clones are missing from TCRdb's copy, which holds only in-frame ones; the method was immunoSEQ multiplex PCR. The sample records about 23,000 clones, 79% being singletons. The rearrangement uses TRBV5-4 and TRBJ1-2; D is uncertain. Sequences were obtained from CD4+ T cells from blood buffy coats. The TCR originated in a human donor in good health. The CDR3 nucleotides read TGTGCCAGCAGCTTGGACAGAACAACTAACTATGGCTACACCTTC. Its protein is CASSLDRTTNYGYTF.